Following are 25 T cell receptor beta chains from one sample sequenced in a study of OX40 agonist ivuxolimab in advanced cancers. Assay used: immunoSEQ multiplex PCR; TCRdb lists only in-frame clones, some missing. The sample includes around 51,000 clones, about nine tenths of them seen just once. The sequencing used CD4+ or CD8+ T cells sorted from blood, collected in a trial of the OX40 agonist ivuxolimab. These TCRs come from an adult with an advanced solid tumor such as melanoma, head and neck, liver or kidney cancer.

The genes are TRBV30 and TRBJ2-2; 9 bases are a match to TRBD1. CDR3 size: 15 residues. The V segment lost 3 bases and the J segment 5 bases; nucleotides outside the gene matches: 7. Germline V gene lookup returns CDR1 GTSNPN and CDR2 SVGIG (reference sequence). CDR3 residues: CAWRPTGGKTGELFF. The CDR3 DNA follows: TGTGCCTGGAGGCCGACAGGGGGGAAGACCGGGGAGCTGTTTTTT.

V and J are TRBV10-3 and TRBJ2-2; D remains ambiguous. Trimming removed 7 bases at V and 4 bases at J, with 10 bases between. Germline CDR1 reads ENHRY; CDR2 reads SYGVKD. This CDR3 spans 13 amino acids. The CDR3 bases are TGTGCCATCACCTGGGATCGCACCGGGGAGCTGTTTTTT. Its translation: CAITWDRTGELFF.

The DNA for the CDR3 is TGTGCCAGTAACCACAGGGACCAGCCCCAGCATTTT. Amino acids: CASNHRDQPQHF. J is TRBJ1-5 and V is TRBV19; D perhaps matches TRBD1 (6 bases). Trimming cost V 7 bases and J 7 bases, with 11 bases left between them. The CDR3 contains 12 residues. From germline, CDR1 is LNHDA and CDR2 SQIVND (reference sequence).

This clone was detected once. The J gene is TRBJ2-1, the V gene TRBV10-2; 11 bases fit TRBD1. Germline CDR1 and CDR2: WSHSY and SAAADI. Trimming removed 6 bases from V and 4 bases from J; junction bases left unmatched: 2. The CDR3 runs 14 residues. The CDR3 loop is CASRDRGPYNEQFF. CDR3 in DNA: TGCGCCAGCAGGGACAGGGGGCCTTACAATGAGCAGTTCTTC.

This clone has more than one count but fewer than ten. The CDR3 region is CASRWTGVNEQYF. The CDR3 region has the DNA TGTGCCAGCCGATGGACAGGGGTAAACGAGCAGTACTTC. The chain recombines TRBV28 with TRBJ2-7, with 9 bases matching TRBD1. V gave up 8 bases and J gave up 5 bases; unmatched junction bases: 7. The CDR3 spans 13 residues. Germline values: CDR1 MDHEN, CDR2 SYDVKM.

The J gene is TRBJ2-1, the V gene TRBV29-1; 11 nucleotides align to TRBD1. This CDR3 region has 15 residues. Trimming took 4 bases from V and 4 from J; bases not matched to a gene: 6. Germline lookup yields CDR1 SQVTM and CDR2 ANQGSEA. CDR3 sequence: CSVAPGQGVYNEQFF. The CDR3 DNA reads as TGCAGCGTTGCGCCGGGACAGGGGGTTTACAATGAGCAGTTCTTC.

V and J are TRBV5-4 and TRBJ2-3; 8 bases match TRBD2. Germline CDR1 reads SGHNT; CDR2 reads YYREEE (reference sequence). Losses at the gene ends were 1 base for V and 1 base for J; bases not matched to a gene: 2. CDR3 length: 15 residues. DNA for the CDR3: TGTGCCAGCAGCTTGTACGGGGGGGGCACAGATACGCAGTATTTT. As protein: CASSLYGGGTDTQYF.

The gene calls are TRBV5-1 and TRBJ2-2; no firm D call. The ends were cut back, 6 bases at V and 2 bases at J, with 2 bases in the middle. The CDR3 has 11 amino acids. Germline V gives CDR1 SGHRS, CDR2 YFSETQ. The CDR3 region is CASTNTGELFF. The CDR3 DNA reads TGCGCCAGCACCAACACCGGGGAGCTGTTTTTT.

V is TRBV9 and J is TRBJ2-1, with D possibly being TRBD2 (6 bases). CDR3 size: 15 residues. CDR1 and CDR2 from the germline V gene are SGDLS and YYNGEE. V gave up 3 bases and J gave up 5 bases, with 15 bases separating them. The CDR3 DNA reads TGTGCCAGCAGCGCGCGGGGAGACTGGAACAATGAGCAGTTCTTC. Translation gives CASSARGDWNNEQFF.

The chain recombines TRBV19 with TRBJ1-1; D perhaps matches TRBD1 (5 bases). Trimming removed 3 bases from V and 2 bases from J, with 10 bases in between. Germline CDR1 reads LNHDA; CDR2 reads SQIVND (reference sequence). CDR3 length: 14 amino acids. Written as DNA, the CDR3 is TGTGCCAGTAGTATCCCAGGGAGAAACACTGAAGCTTTCTTT. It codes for CASSIPGRNTEAFF. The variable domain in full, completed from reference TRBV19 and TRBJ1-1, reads DGGITQSPKYLFRKEGQNVTLSCEQNLNHDAMYWYRQDPGQGLRLIYYSQIVNDFQKGDIAEGYSVSREKKESFPLTVTSAQKNPTAFYLCASSIPGRNTEAFFGQGTRLTVV.

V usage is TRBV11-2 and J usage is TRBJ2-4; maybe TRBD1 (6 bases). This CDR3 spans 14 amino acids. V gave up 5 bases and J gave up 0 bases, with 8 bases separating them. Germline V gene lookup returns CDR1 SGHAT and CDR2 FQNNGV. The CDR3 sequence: CASSLDRAKNIQYF. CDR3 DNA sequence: TGTGCCAGCAGCCTGGACAGAGCCAAAAACATTCAGTACTTC.

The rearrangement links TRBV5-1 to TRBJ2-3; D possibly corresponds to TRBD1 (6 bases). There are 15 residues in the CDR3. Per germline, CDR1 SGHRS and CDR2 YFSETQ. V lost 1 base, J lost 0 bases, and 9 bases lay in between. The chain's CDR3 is CASSLTGISTDTQYF. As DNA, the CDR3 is TGCGCCAGCAGCTTGACAGGGATTAGCACAGATACGCAGTATTTT. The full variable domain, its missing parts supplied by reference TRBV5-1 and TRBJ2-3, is KAGVTQTPRYLIKTRGQQVTLSCSPISGHRSVSWYQQTPGQGLQFLFEYFSETQRNKGNFPGRFSGRQFSNSRSEMNVSTLELGDSALYLCASSLTGISTDTQYFGPGTRLTVL.

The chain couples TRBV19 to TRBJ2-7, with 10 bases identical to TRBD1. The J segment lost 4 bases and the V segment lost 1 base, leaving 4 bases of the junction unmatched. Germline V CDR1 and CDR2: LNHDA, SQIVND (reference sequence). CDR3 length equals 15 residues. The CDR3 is CASSIAGQGFYEQYF. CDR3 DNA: TGTGCCAGTAGTATAGCGGGACAGGGGTTTTACGAGCAGTACTTC.

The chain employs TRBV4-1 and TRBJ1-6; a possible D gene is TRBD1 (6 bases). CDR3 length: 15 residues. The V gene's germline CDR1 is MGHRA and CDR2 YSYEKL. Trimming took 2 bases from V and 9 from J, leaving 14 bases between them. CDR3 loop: CASSQPSGGSSPLHF. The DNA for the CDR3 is TGCGCCAGCAGCCAACCGAGTGGGGGCAGTTCACCCCTCCACTTT.

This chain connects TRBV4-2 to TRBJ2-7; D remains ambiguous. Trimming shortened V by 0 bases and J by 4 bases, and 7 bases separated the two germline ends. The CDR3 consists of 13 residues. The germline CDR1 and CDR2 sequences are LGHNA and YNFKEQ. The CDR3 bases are TGTGCCAGCAGCCAAGAGGGCAGGTACGAGCAGTACTTC. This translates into CASSQEGRYEQYF.

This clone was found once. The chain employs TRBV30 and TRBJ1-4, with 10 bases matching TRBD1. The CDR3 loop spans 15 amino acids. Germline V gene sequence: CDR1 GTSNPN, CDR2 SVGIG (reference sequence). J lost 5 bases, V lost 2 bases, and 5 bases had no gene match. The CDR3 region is CAWSTQGQGNEKLFF. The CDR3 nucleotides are TGTGCCTGGAGTACTCAGGGACAGGGGAATGAAAAACTGTTTTTT.

The chain's CDR3 is CASSLGTGAVNTEAFF. The DNA of the CDR3 is TGTGCCAGCAGCCTCGGGACAGGGGCCGTGAACACTGAAGCTTTCTTT. The chain joins TRBV5-8 to TRBJ1-1; 10 bases map to TRBD1. The J segment lost 0 bases and the V segment lost 4 bases, leaving 6 bases of the junction unmatched. This CDR3 comprises 16 residues. Germline lookup yields CDR1 SGHTS and CDR2 YDEGEE.

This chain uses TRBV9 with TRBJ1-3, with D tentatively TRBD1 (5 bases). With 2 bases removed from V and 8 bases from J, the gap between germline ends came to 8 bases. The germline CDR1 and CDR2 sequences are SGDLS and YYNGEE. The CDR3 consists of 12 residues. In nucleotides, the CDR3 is TGTGCCAGCAGCGTTCGGGGGGACACCATATATTTT. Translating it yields CASSVRGDTIYF.

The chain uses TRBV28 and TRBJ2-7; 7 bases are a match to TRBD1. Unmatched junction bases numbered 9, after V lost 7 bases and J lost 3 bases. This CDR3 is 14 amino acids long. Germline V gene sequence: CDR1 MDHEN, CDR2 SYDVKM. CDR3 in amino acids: CASTENRGHYEQYF. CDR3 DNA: TGTGCCAGCACTGAGAACAGGGGCCACTACGAGCAGTACTTC.

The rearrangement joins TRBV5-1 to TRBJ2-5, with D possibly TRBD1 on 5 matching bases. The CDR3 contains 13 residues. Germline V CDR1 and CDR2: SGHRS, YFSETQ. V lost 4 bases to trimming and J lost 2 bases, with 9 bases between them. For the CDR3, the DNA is TGCGCCAGCAGCCCAGGGCCTCAAGAGACCCAGTACTTC. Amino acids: CASSPGPQETQYF.

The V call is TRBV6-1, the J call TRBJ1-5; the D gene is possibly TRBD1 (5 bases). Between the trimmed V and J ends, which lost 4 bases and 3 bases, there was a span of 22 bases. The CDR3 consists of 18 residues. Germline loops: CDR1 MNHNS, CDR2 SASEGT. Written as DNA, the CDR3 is TGTGCCAGCAGTGCTTCTGTGTCCGGCCCGGGGGACAATCAGCCCCAGCATTTT. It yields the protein CASSASVSGPGDNQPQHF.

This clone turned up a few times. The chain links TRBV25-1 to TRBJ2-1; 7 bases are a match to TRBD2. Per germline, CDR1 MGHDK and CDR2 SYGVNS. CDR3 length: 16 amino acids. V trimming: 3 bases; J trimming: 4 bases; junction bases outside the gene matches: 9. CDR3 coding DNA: TGTGCCAGCAGTGACCCCACCGGGGAGGGTTACAATGAGCAGTTCTTC. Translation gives CASSDPTGEGYNEQFF.

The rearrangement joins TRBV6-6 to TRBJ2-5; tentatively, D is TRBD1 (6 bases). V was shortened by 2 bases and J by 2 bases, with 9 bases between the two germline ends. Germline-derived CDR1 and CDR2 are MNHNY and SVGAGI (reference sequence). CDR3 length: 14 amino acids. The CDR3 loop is CASSYVGQQETQYF. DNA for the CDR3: TGTGCCAGCAGTTACGTCGGACAGCAAGAGACCCAGTACTTC.

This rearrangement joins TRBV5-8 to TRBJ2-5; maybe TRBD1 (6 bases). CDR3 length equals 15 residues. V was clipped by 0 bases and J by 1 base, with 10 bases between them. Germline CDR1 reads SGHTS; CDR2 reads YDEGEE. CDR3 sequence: CASSLGGQPQETQYF. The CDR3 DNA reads TGTGCCAGCAGCTTGGGGGGACAACCCCAAGAGACCCAGTACTTC. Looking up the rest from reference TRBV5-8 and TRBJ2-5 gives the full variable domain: EAGVTQSPTHLIKTRGQQATLRCSPISGHTSVYWYQQALGLGLQFLLWYDEGEERNRGNFPPRFSGRQFPNYSSELNVNALELEDSALYLCASSLGGQPQETQYFGPGTRLLVL.

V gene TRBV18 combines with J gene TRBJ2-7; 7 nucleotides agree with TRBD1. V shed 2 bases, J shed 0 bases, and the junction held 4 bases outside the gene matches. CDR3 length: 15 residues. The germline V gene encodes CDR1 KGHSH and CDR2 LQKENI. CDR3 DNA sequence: TGTGCCAGCTCACCAAAGACAGGGATCTCCTACGAGCAGTACTTC. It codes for CASSPKTGISYEQYF.